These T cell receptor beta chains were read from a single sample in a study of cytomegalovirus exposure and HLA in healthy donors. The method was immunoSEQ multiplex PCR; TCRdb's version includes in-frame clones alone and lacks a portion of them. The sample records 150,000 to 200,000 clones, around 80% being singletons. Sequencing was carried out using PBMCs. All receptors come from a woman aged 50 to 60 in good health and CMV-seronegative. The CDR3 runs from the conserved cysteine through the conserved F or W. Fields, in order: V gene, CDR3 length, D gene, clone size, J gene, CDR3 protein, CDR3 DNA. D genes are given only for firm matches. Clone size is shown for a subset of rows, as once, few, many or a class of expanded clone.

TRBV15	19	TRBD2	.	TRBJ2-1	CATSRGTSGTIFSYNEQFF	TGTGCCACCAGCAGAGGTACTAGCGGCACCATCTTCTCCTACAATGAGCAGTTCTTC
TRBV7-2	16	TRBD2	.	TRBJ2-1	CASSREAGGLSNEQFF	TGTGCCAGCAGCCGGGAAGCGGGGGGGCTGAGCAATGAGCAGTTCTTC
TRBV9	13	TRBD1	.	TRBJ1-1	CASSPGGAAEAFF	TGTGCCAGCAGCCCAGGGGGCGCCGCTGAAGCTTTCTTT
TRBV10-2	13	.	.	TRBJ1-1	CASSELQSTEAFF	TGCGCCAGCAGTGAGCTACAGAGCACTGAAGCTTTCTTT
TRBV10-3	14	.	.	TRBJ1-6	CAIRSEGDNSPLHF	TGTGCCATCAGGTCCGAGGGGGATAATTCACCCCTCCACTTT
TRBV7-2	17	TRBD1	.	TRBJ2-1	CASSLVAGGLTYNEQFF	TGTGCCAGCAGCTTAGTTGCAGGGGGCTTGACCTACAATGAGCAGTTCTTC
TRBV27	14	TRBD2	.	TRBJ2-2	CASTSGGRTGELFF	TGTGCCAGCACCAGCGGGGGCCGTACCGGGGAGCTGTTTTTT
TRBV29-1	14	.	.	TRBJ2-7	CSVARRDISHEQYF	TGCAGCGTTGCTCGAAGGGACATCTCCCACGAGCAGTACTTC
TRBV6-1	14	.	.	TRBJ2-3	CASTKGWTSDTQYF	TGTGCCAGCACAAAGGGGTGGACGTCAGATACGCAGTATTTT
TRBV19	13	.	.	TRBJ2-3	CASSSQSTDTQYF	TGTGCCAGTAGTAGTCAGAGCACAGATACGCAGTATTTT
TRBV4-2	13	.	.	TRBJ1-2	CASSQDLEGGYTF	TGTGCCAGCAGCCAAGATTTGGAGGGTGGCTACACCTTC
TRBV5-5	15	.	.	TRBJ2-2	CASSVLAGRTGELFF	TGTGCCAGCAGCGTACTAGCCGGGCGCACCGGGGAGCTGTTTTTT
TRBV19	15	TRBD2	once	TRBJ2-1	CASSRSGGVYNEQFF	TGTGCCAGTAGTAGGAGCGGGGGTGTATACAATGAGCAGTTCTTC
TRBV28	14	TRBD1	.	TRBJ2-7	CASSLGDRVYEQYF	TGTGCCAGCAGTCTAGGGGACAGGGTATACGAGCAGTACTTC
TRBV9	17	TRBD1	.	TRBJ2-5	CASSVLGQGGKGETQYF	TGTGCCAGCAGCGTTCTCGGACAGGGGGGAAAAGGAGAGACCCAGTACTTC
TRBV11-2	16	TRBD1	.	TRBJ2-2	CASSLTGTVYTGELFF	TGTGCCAGCAGCCTCACCGGGACAGTATACACCGGGGAGCTGTTTTTT
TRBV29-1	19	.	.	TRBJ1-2	CSVPFSQVPAPEANYGYTF	TGCAGCGTCCCTTTCTCACAGGTTCCCGCTCCGGAAGCTAACTATGGCTACACCTTC
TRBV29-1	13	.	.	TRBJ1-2	CSVAGPGDNGYTF	TGCAGCGTGGCGGGACCCGGGGATAATGGCTACACCTTC
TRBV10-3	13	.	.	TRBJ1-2	CAISESQDYGYTF	TGTGCCATCAGTGAGTCGCAGGACTATGGCTACACCTTC
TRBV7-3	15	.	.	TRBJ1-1	CASSSPGVLNTEAFF	TGTGCCAGCAGCTCCCCGGGAGTTCTGAACACTGAAGCTTTCTTT
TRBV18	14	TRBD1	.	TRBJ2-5	CASSPDRPGKTQYF	TGTGCCAGCTCACCGGACAGGCCGGGAAAGACCCAGTACTTC
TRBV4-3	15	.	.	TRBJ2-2	CASSQANRVPGELFF	TGCGCCAGCAGCCAAGCTAACAGGGTTCCCGGGGAGCTGTTTTTT
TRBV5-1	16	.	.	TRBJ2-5	CASSLVTGVTGETQYF	TGCGCCAGCAGCTTGGTTACAGGCGTAACGGGTGAGACCCAGTACTTC
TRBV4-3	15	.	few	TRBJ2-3	CASSRRTASTDTQYF	TGCGCCAGCAGCCGCAGGACAGCTAGCACAGATACGCAGTATTTT
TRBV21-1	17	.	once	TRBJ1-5	CASDTRGVKSGNQPQHF	TGTGCCAGCGACACCAGGGGGGTTAAGTCCGGCAATCAGCCCCAGCATTTT
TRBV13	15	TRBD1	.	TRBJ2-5	CASSSGTGGLETQYF	TGTGCCAGCAGCTCCGGGACAGGGGGCTTGGAGACCCAGTACTTC
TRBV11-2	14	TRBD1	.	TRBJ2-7	CASSARDRVHEQYF	TGTGCCAGCAGCGCGAGGGACAGGGTCCACGAGCAGTACTTC
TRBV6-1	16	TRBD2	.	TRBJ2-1	CASSEFTSGVYNEQFF	TGTGCCAGCAGTGAATTCACTAGCGGGGTATACAATGAGCAGTTCTTC
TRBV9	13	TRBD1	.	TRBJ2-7	CASSEGQGYEQYF	TGTGCCAGCAGCGAGGGACAGGGCTACGAGCAGTACTTC
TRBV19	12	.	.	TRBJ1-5	CASSTGYQPQHF	TGTGCCAGTAGTACAGGGTATCAGCCCCAGCATTTT
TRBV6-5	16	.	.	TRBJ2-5	CASSYSSSSPQETQYF	TGTGCCAGCAGTTACTCGAGTAGCTCCCCCCAAGAGACCCAGTACTTC
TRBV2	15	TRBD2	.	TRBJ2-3	CASSVGSGGRDTQYF	TGTGCCAGCAGTGTGGGTAGCGGGGGGCGGGATACGCAGTATTTT
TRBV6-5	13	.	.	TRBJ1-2	CASSYSLRDGYTF	TGTGCCAGCAGTTACTCCCTCAGGGATGGCTACACCTTC
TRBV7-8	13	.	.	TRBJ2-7	CASSSRVADEQYF	TGTGCCAGCAGCTCACGAGTAGCGGACGAGCAGTACTTC
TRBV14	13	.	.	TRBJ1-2	CASSLTGVYGYTF	TGTGCCAGCAGCTTAACGGGAGTCTATGGCTACACCTTC
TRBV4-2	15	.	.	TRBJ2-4	CASSQERPGENIQYF	TGTGCCAGCAGCCAAGAGCGGCCAGGGGAAAACATTCAGTACTTC
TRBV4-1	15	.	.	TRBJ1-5	CASSQGDTFNQPQHF	TGCGCCAGCAGCCAAGGGGACACCTTCAATCAGCCCCAGCATTTT
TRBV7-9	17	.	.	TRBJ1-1	CASSLYPLRSGNTEAFF	TGTGCCAGCAGCTTATATCCCTTACGTTCAGGGAACACTGAAGCTTTCTTT
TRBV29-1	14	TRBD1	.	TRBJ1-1	CSVEGPGQGEPLFF	TGCAGCGTTGAAGGACCGGGACAGGGGGAGCCCCTTTTCTTT
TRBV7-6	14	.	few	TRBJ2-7	CASSSRGVPREQYF	TGTGCCAGCAGCTCCAGGGGCGTGCCCAGGGAGCAGTACTTC
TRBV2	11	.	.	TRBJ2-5	CASSAVETQYF	TGTGCCAGCAGTGCGGTGGAGACCCAGTACTTC
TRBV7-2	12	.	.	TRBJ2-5	CASSSVKETQYF	TGTGCCAGCAGCTCCGTTAAAGAGACCCAGTACTTC
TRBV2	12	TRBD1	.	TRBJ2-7	CASRDRGGEQYF	TGTGCCAGCAGGGACAGGGGGGGCGAGCAGTACTTC
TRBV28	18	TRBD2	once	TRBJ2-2	CASSSGTSGRKGSGELFF	TGTGCCAGCAGTTCCGGGACTAGCGGGAGGAAGGGTTCCGGGGAGCTGTTTTTT
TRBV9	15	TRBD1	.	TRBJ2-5	CASSVRTTGAETQYF	TGTGCCAGCAGCGTAAGGACGACAGGGGCAGAGACCCAGTACTTC
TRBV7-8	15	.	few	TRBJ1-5	CASSGSDRPNQPQHF	TGTGCCAGCAGCGGTTCGGACAGACCCAATCAGCCCCAGCATTTT
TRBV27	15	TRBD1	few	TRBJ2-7	CASSSRQGAMSEQYF	TGTGCCAGCAGTTCTCGACAGGGGGCTATGAGCGAGCAGTACTTC
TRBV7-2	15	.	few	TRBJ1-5	CASSLDGGINQPQHF	TGTGCCAGCAGCTTAGATGGGGGGATCAATCAGCCCCAGCATTTT
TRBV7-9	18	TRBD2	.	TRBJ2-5	CASSLHGLAGRNQETQYF	TGTGCCAGCAGCTTACACGGACTAGCGGGAAGAAACCAAGAGACCCAGTACTTC
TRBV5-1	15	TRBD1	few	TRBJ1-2	CASSLAPGQGYGYTF	TGCGCCAGCAGCTTGGCCCCGGGACAGGGCTATGGCTACACCTTC
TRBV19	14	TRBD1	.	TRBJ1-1	CASTPDRVGTEAFF	TGTGCCAGTACCCCAGACAGGGTGGGCACTGAAGCTTTCTTT
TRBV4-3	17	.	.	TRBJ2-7	CASSQSLGGVNSYEQYF	TGCGCCAGCAGCCAGTCCTTGGGGGGTGTGAACTCCTACGAGCAGTACTTC
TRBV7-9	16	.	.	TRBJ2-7	CASSLGVTRGAYEQYF	TGTGCCAGCAGCTTAGGGGTCACCAGGGGGGCCTACGAGCAGTACTTC
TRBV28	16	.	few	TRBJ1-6	CASKREGNSYNSPLHF	TGTGCCAGCAAAAGGGAGGGCAACTCCTATAATTCACCCCTCCACTTT
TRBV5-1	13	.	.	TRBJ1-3	CASSLALGNTIYF	TGCGCCAGCAGCTTGGCCTTGGGAAACACCATATATTTT